This T cell receptor beta chain is drawn from a study of blood T cell repertoires in COVID-19. In the original analysis: Scientists estimated how many nucleated cells there were by amplifying reference gene primers. Sequencing was performed with immunoSEQ multiplex PCR; in TCRdb, only in-frame clones are kept and a portion is missing. V, J and clone size are taken as reported in that table, and D and trimming were inferred from the DNA itself. The sample contains 330,000 or so clones, over 80% of which appear only once. CDR1 and CDR2 from the germline V gene are MNHNY and SVGAGI (reference sequence). Trimming at V came to 5 bases and at J to 0 bases, leaving 12 bases not matched to a gene. The CDR3 has 17 residues. In Seattle, patients joined the study during active infection and were tracked longitudinally.

The material sequenced was peripheral blood. This TCR was sampled from a man aged 30-40 years with COVID-19, enrolled during active disease. This sequence joins TRBV6-6 and TRBJ2-7; 8 bases map to TRBD2. The CDR3 protein is CASSHDKTSEYSYEQYF. The CDR3 DNA is TGTGCCAGCAGTCATGATAAGACTAGCGAGTACTCCTACGAGCAGTACTTC.